A selection of T cell receptor beta chains follows, all from one sample in a study of cytomegalovirus exposure and HLA in healthy donors. Generated by immunoSEQ multiplex PCR, the TCRdb table keeps only in-frame clones and is missing some. Here the sample spans around 150,000 clones, around two thirds being singletons. Sequencing was done on a sample of PBMCs. The receptors derive from a man aged 25 to 40 in good health and CMV-seropositive. Both conserved end residues are part of each CDR3. The D gene is left open where the match is weak. Not all rows give a size; the values are once, few, many and, for expanded clones, a class.

j_call clone_size d_call v_call cdr3_aa cdr3_nt
TRBJ2-1 . . TRBV19 CASTIDSYNEQFF TGTGCCAGTACTATTGACAGTTACAATGAGCAGTTCTTC
TRBJ2-6 few TRBD2 TRBV5-6 CASSYGGVPMANVLTF TGTGCCAGCAGTTACGGGGGGGTTCCCATGGCCAACGTCCTGACTTTC
TRBJ2-7 . . TRBV7-9 CASSPPERVYEQYF TGTGCCAGCAGCCCACCCGAGCGGGTTTACGAGCAGTACTTC
TRBJ2-7 once TRBD1 TRBV18 CASLPGGSRYEQYF TGTGCCAGCTTGCCAGGGGGTTCGAGATACGAGCAGTACTTC
TRBJ2-3 few . TRBV11-3 CASSLSERFSTDTQYF TGTGCCAGCAGCTTATCGGAGCGATTCAGCACAGATACGCAGTATTTT
TRBJ1-5 . TRBD1 TRBV28 CASTGQGYYQPQHF TGTGCCAGCACGGGACAGGGTTACTATCAGCCCCAGCATTTT
TRBJ1-3 . . TRBV25-1 CASSGVNSGNTIYF TGTGCCAGCAGTGGTGTTAACTCTGGAAACACCATATATTTT
TRBJ2-5 once . TRBV19 CASSINQETQYF TGTGCCAGTAGTATCAACCAAGAGACCCAGTACTTC
TRBJ1-1 . . TRBV27 CASSLASRVGNTEAFF TGTGCCAGCAGTTTAGCCAGCCGGGTGGGGAACACTGAAGCTTTCTTT
TRBJ2-7 . . TRBV29-1 CSFKGFRGSYEQYF TGCAGCTTTAAGGGGTTCCGTGGTTCCTACGAGCAGTACTTC
TRBJ1-6 . . TRBV10-2 CASSEVRDSPLHF TGCGCCAGCAGTGAGGTACGAGATTCACCCCTCCACTTT
TRBJ2-7 . TRBD1 TRBV4-1 CASSQNRGNYEQYF TGCGCCAGCAGCCAAAACAGGGGTAACTACGAGCAGTACTTC
TRBJ2-2 . . TRBV6-5 CASSYGEHTGELFF TGTGCCAGCAGTTACGGGGAGCACACCGGGGAGCTGTTTTTT
TRBJ2-5 . . TRBV5-6 CASSFRETQYF TGTGCCAGCAGCTTTCGGGAGACCCAGTACTTC
TRBJ2-3 few . TRBV9 CASSVGQIQADTQYF TGTGCCAGCAGCGTAGGACAAATTCAGGCAGATACGCAGTATTTT
TRBJ2-5 . . TRBV9 CASSVDPTGGDQETQYF TGTGCCAGCAGCGTAGATCCCACGGGCGGGGACCAAGAGACCCAGTACTTC
TRBJ2-7 once TRBD1 TRBV11-2 CASRRPGQGSYEQYF TGTGCCAGCAGACGGCCGGGACAGGGCTCCTACGAGCAGTACTTC
TRBJ2-7 . . TRBV28 CASNPLAESYEQYF TGTGCCAGCAACCCTTTAGCGGAGTCCTACGAGCAGTACTTC
TRBJ2-7 once . TRBV2 CASRRETGEQYF TGTGCCAGCAGACGGGAGACGGGCGAGCAGTACTTC
TRBJ1-2 . . TRBV6-1 CASSAGTRQYGYTF TGTGCCAGCAGTGCCGGGACACGACAATATGGCTACACCTTC
TRBJ2-7 . TRBD1 TRBV27 CATARTGAYVQYF TGTGCCACCGCTCGGACAGGGGCCTACGTGCAGTACTTC
TRBJ1-2 . TRBD1 TRBV14 CASSRSDRVPYGYTF TGTGCCAGCAGCAGATCGGACAGGGTTCCTTACGGCTACACCTTC
TRBJ1-5 . TRBD1 TRBV6-5 CASRRQGFNQPQHF TGTGCCAGCAGACGACAGGGGTTCAATCAGCCCCAGCATTTT
TRBJ2-7 . TRBD2 TRBV2 CASSAVVAGGEQYF TGTGCCAGCAGTGCGGTCGTAGCGGGAGGCGAGCAGTACTTC
TRBJ2-7 . TRBD2 TRBV7-6 CASSPLPLAGAPYEQYF TGTGCCAGCAGCCCATTGCCCCTAGCGGGAGCTCCCTACGAGCAGTACTTC
TRBJ2-7 . . TRBV6-5 CASSYLPSSYEQYF TGTGCCAGCAGTTACCTTCCTAGCTCCTACGAGCAGTACTTC
TRBJ2-7 . . TRBV18 CASSPPTSYEQYF TGTGCCAGCTCACCACCGACTTCCTACGAGCAGTACTTC
TRBJ1-2 . . TRBV2 CASNPDRFSGDGYTF TGTGCCAGCAACCCCGACAGGTTTTCGGGTGATGGCTACACCTTC
TRBJ1-2 . TRBD1 TRBV6-1 CASRDPGQGTDGYTF TGTGCCAGCAGGGATCCGGGACAGGGAACGGATGGCTACACCTTC
TRBJ1-1 . . TRBV6-6 CASSRPLAGRNTEAFF TGTGCCAGCAGTCGCCCCCTTGCAGGGCGGAACACTGAAGCTTTCTTT
TRBJ2-7 few . TRBV11-2 CASSLYVSADEQYF TGTGCCAGCAGCTTATATGTGTCGGCGGACGAGCAGTACTTC
TRBJ1-5 . . TRBV10-3 CAASAGPEAGNQPQHF TGTGCCGCGTCTGCCGGGCCAGAAGCGGGGAATCAGCCCCAGCATTTT
TRBJ2-5 . TRBD2 TRBV7-3 CASSPGSSGTQETQYF TGTGCCAGCAGCCCGGGGTCTAGCGGGACCCAAGAGACCCAGTACTTC
TRBJ1-1 few . TRBV18 CASSDQHLRDRPEAFF TGTGCCAGCTCAGACCAGCATCTCCGGGATCGCCCTGAAGCTTTCTTT
TRBJ2-1 few . TRBV9 CASSVGVATYNEQFF TGTGCCAGCAGCGTAGGGGTAGCGACCTACAATGAGCAGTTCTTC
TRBJ2-1 . TRBD2 TRBV27 CASSPLAPDYNEQFF TGTGCCAGCAGCCCACTAGCGCCTGACTACAATGAGCAGTTCTTC
TRBJ1-4 . . TRBV27 CASSFGRINEKLFF TGTGCCAGCAGTTTTGGTAGAATTAATGAAAAACTGTTTTTT
TRBJ2-1 . . TRBV4-1 CASSQVRGEQFF TGCGCCAGCAGCCAAGTTCGGGGTGAGCAGTTCTTC
TRBJ2-7 few . TRBV5-4 CASSLGAATSYEQYF TGTGCCAGCAGCTTGGGAGCGGCCACTTCCTACGAGCAGTACTTC
TRBJ1-4 . . TRBV6-5 CASSLFLGSGEKLFF TGTGCCAGCAGTCTATTCCTGGGGTCGGGAGAAAAACTGTTTTTT
TRBJ2-2 . TRBD2 TRBV7-6 CASSRSSGTNTGELFF TGTGCCAGCAGCAGATCTAGCGGGACGAACACCGGGGAGCTGTTTTTT
TRBJ2-1 . . TRBV11-3 CASSLGLREKRDEQFF TGTGCCAGCAGCTTAGGATTGAGGGAAAAGAGGGATGAGCAGTTCTTC
TRBJ1-5 once . TRBV28 CASSLLPRQVHLYSNQPQHF TGTGCCAGCAGTTTATTACCGAGACAGGTACACCTTTATAGCAATCAGCCCCAGCATTTT
TRBJ2-1 . TRBD2 TRBV10-2 CASITGTSGSCEQFF TGCGCCAGCATTACCGGGACTAGCGGGAGCTGTGAGCAGTTCTTC
TRBJ1-4 few TRBD1 TRBV19 CASRGVTGWLSTNEKLFF TGTGCCAGTAGGGGGGTGACAGGGTGGTTGTCGACTAATGAAAAACTGTTTTTT
TRBJ2-1 . TRBD2 TRBV2 CASLAAGLAEDQLYNEQFF TGTGCCAGCCTGGCCGCGGGACTAGCGGAGGATCAACTCTACAATGAGCAGTTCTTC
TRBJ2-1 . TRBD2 TRBV9 CASSVGAGTSGNEQFF TGTGCCAGCAGCGTAGGAGCCGGGACTAGCGGAAATGAGCAGTTCTTC
TRBJ1-3 few . TRBV19 CATTLSSYSVNTIYF TGTGCCACCACCTTGTCGAGTTACTCTGTAAACACCATATATTTT
TRBJ2-1 . TRBD1 TRBV6-1 CASSEGVGGQGVLFF TGTGCCAGCAGTGAAGGGGTTGGTGGGCAGGGGGTACTGTTCTTC